What follows are 10 T cell receptor beta chains derived from one specimen sequenced in a study of STAT3 mutations in large granular lymphocyte leukemia. Points from the study as a whole: At least one immunodominant TCR beta clonotype appeared in every T-cell large granular lymphocyte leukemia patient.

No antigen has been assigned to these receptors. Here immunoSEQ multiplex PCR was the method, and the copy in TCRdb shows in-frame clones only, minus some. Among about 8,400 clones listed, 91% were seen once. Material for sequencing was peripheral blood mononuclear cells. These receptor sequences come from a man aged 50-60 years with T-cell large granular lymphocyte leukemia. Some clones in this sample may be carry-over from other donors' samples.

The chain couples TRBV7-2 to TRBJ2-7; D gene ambiguous. The CDR3 spans 13 residues. V shed 5 bases and J shed 6 bases, with 14 bases lying between them. Germline values: CDR1 SGHTA, CDR2 FQGNSA. As DNA, the CDR3 is TGTGCCAGCAGCCCCCAACGCAGGTCCGAGCAGTACTTC. It codes for CASSPQRRSEQYF.

The gene calls are TRBV6-1 and TRBJ2-2; 9 bases are shared with TRBD1. The V segment lost 5 bases and the J segment 1 base; nucleotides outside the gene matches: 2. This CDR3 is built from 15 residues. Germline CDR1 reads MNHNS; CDR2 reads SASEGT. The chain's CDR3 is CASSLGQGNTGELFF. The DNA for the CDR3 is TGTGCCAGCAGTTTGGGACAGGGGAACACCGGGGAGCTGTTTTTT.

The V gene is TRBV19, the J gene TRBJ1-1; D not resolved. Trimming pared 4 bases from V and 3 bases from J, leaving 24 bases between. The CDR3 has 18 residues. Germline V gives CDR1 LNHDA, CDR2 SQIVND (reference sequence). This CDR3 reads CASSKAAFKRRVDTEAFF. DNA of the CDR3: TGTGCCAGTAGTAAGGCCGCTTTCAAGCGCCGGGTTGACACTGAAGCTTTCTTT.

The chain joins TRBV15 to TRBJ1-2; D unclear. This CDR3 has 14 amino acids. With 0 bases removed from V and 4 bases from J, the gap between germline ends came to 9 bases. In germline, CDR1 is LNHNV, CDR2 YYDKDF (reference sequence). The CDR3 protein is CATSRDRVSYGYTF. Here the CDR3 DNA reads TGTGCCACCAGCAGAGATCGGGTCTCCTATGGCTACACCTTC.

This chain connects TRBV5-1 to TRBJ2-2; perhaps D is TRBD1 or TRBD2 (6 bases each). Trimming removed 5 bases at V and 1 base at J, with 9 bases between. Germline V gives CDR1 SGHRS, CDR2 YFSETQ. CDR3 length: 14 amino acids. CDR3 amino acids: CASREGVNTGELFF. The CDR3 DNA reads TGCGCCAGCAGGGAGGGGGTGAACACCGGGGAGCTGTTTTTT. Drawing the rest from reference TRBV5-1 and TRBJ2-2, the complete variable domain is KAGVTQTPRYLIKTRGQQVTLSCSPISGHRSVSWYQQTPGQGLQFLFEYFSETQRNKGNFPGRFSGRQFSNSRSEMNVSTLELGDSALYLCASREGVNTGELFFGEGSRLTVL.

The genes are TRBV4-1 and TRBJ1-1; TRBD1 matches at 7 bases. Per germline, CDR1 MGHRA and CDR2 YSYEKL. With 0 bases clipped from V and 0 bases from J, the junction kept 4 bases outside the gene matches. The CDR3 runs 16 residues. The CDR3 DNA sequence: TGCGCCAGCAGCCAAGAAGAAGGACAGGTGAACACTGAAGCTTTCTTT. This gives the protein CASSQEEGQVNTEAFF.

This clone is a singleton in its sample. V and J are TRBV27 and TRBJ2-3; D may match TRBD1 or TRBD2 (5 bases each). The germline V and J ends were trimmed by 0 bases and 0 bases, with 7 bases remaining between them. The CDR3 spans 15 residues. Germline V gene sequence: CDR1 MNHEY, CDR2 SMNVEV (reference sequence). The chain's CDR3 is CASSLSRDSTDTQYF. CDR3 DNA: TGTGCCAGCAGTTTATCGAGGGACAGCACAGATACGCAGTATTTT.

The chain couples TRBV5-5 to TRBJ1-5, with 7 nucleotides matching TRBD1. Germline loops: CDR1 SGHKS, CDR2 YYEKEE (reference sequence). The CDR3 runs to 15 residues. V was pared by 0 bases and J by 0 bases, with 0 bases of the junction left unmatched. The CDR3 bases are TGTGCCAGCAGCTTGGGACAGGGTAGCAATCAGCCCCAGCATTTT. Residues: CASSLGQGSNQPQHF.

The V call is TRBV7-8, the J call TRBJ1-5; D remains ambiguous. The germline V gene encodes CDR1 SGHVS and CDR2 FQNEAQ. The CDR3 loop spans 13 amino acids. Trimming cost V 6 bases and J 4 bases, with 10 bases left between them. CDR3 nucleotides: TGTGCCAGCAGTCCCGATTTGAATCAGCCCCAGCATTTT. Translating it yields CASSPDLNQPQHF. Full variable domain (remainder filled in from reference TRBV7-8 and TRBJ1-5): GAGVSQSPRYKVAKRGQDVALRCDPISGHVSLFWYQQALGQGPEFLTYFQNEAQLDKSGLPSDRFFAERPEGSVSTLKIQRTQQEDSAVYLCASSPDLNQPQHFGDGTRLSIL.

About this clone: A junction end diverges from the germline sequence, so it may reflect a read error. V is TRBV7-8 and J is TRBJ2-5, with no clear D. The CDR3 totals 11 residues. In germline, CDR1 is SGHVS, CDR2 FQNEAQ. The CDR3 coding sequence is TGTGCCAGCACCTTAGGGGAGACCCAGTACTTC. It translates to CASTLGETQYF. Drawing the rest from reference TRBV7-8 and TRBJ2-5, the complete variable domain is GAGVSQSPRYKVAKRGQDVALRCDPISGHVSLFWYQQALGQGPEFLTYFQNEAQLDKSGLPSDRFFAERPEGSVSTLKIQRTQQEDSAVYLCASTLGETQYFGPGTRLLVL.